The present entry profiles one TCR beta chain with its context. Study processing details: Amplification of reference gene primers provided the estimated nucleated cell counts. Assay: immunoSEQ multiplex PCR; the TCRdb copy retains only in-frame clones and omits some. V, J and clone size are those of that table, while D and trimming were read from the DNA. The table includes 250,000 to 350,000 clones, more than 70% detected once. This specimen comes from a study of blood T cell repertoires in COVID-19. About the research overall: The origin of the acute and convalescent COVID-19 samples was the United States, Italy and Spain. The cDNA or gDNA used as material had been derived from T cells, B-cell-depleted T cells, or PBMCs.

Per germline, CDR1 SGHAT and CDR2 FQNNGV. This CDR3 comprises 16 residues. V was pared by 1 base and J by 3 bases, with 9 bases of the junction left unmatched. The V call is TRBV11-2, the J call TRBJ2-7, with 7 bases identical to TRBD2. The sequencing sample was made of peripheral blood. The receptor comes from a young man who had recovered from COVID-19. CDR3 sequence (DNA): TGTGCCAGCAGCTTAGTCCCCTCTAGCGGAGTCTACGAGCAGTACTTC. Translation gives CASSLVPSSGVYEQYF.